Listed here are 13 T cell receptor beta chains from one sample, sequenced in a study of blood T cell repertoires in COVID-19. The repertoire was sequenced with immunoSEQ multiplex PCR; TCRdb's copy has only in-frame clones and lacks some. The table lists 130,000 to 150,000 clones, roughly 76% of them singletons. The sequenced material came from peripheral blood. Source of these receptors: a human donor with acute or convalescent COVID-19. The donor label of this sample is uncertain.

This chain uses TRBV15 with TRBJ1-1; tentatively, D is TRBD1 (6 bases). V was clipped by 3 bases and J by 3 bases, with 14 bases between them. Germline CDR1 reads LNHNV; CDR2 reads YYDKDF (reference sequence). The CDR3 is made up of 15 amino acids. CDR3 DNA: TGTGCCACCAGCAGGGCCCCAGGGGATCACACTGAAGCTTTCTTT. Residues: CATSRAPGDHTEAFF. Using reference TRBV15 and TRBJ1-1 for the parts outside the CDR3, the full variable domain is DAMVIQNPRYQVTQFGKPVTLSCSQTLNHNVMYWYQQKSSQAPKLLFHYYDKDFNNEADTPDNFQSRRPNTSFCFLDIRSPGLGDTAMYLCATSRAPGDHTEAFFGQGTRLTVV.

This clone has only one observation. This chain connects TRBV5-1 to TRBJ1-4; 7 bases are a match to TRBD1. The trim removed 0 bases at V and 5 bases at J, leaving 4 bases unmatched. Germline V lookup: CDR1 SGHRS, CDR2 YFSETQ. This CDR3 comprises 15 residues. The CDR3 DNA sequence: TGCGCCAGCAGCTTGGAGGGGGCTTCAAATGAAAAACTGTTTTTT. It translates to CASSLEGASNEKLFF.

For this clone: The junction and the germline gene differ at one end; a read error may be behind it. The rearrangement joins TRBV19 to TRBJ2-4; no clear D gene. Germline-derived CDR1 and CDR2 are LNHDA and SQIVND (reference sequence). This CDR3 comprises 14 residues. The CDR3 region is CASSVDTGAGIQYF. CDR3 nucleotide sequence: TGTGCCAGTAGTGTAGATACGGGTGCTGGCATTCAGTACTTC.

This clone was seen only a few times. The chain carries TRBV5-1 and TRBJ1-4; possible D gene TRBD1, 5 bases. The V gene's germline CDR1 is SGHRS and CDR2 YFSETQ. The CDR3 has 14 residues. Trimming stripped 3 bases from V and 8 bases from J, with 14 bases between. The DNA for the CDR3 is TGCGCCAGCAGCTCCCACAGGCGAGACGAAAAACTGTTTTTT. Protein: CASSSHRRDEKLFF.

This chain links TRBV5-1 with TRBJ1-6; TRBD1 aligns across 8 bases. The CDR3 contains 17 residues. Germline V gene data show CDR1 as SGHRS and CDR2 as YFSETQ. The J segment lost 4 bases and the V segment lost 4 bases, leaving 10 bases of the junction unmatched. DNA for the CDR3: TGCGCCAGCAGCGCCGAGGACAGGGATTGGTATAATTCACCCCTCCACTTT. Amino acid sequence: CASSAEDRDWYNSPLHF.

The chain employs TRBV5-6 and TRBJ1-2, with D unresolved. Germline V gene sequence: CDR1 SGHDT, CDR2 YYEEEE. The CDR3 spans 14 residues. V was pared by 2 bases and J by 8 bases, with 16 bases between. This CDR3 is CASSLNFQSAGYTF. In nucleotides, the CDR3 is TGTGCCAGCAGCTTAAACTTTCAATCTGCGGGCTACACCTTC.

The rearrangement joins TRBV9 to TRBJ1-2, with 11 bases aligning to TRBD1. Trimming removed 3 bases from V and 8 bases from J; junction bases left unmatched: 9. Germline values: CDR1 SGDLS, CDR2 YYNGEE. The CDR3 has 15 amino acids. CDR3 sequence reads: CASSALDRGRRGYTF. In DNA, the CDR3 is TGTGCCAGCAGCGCACTGGACAGGGGGCGACGAGGCTACACCTTC. The entire variable domain, with the rest obtained from reference TRBV9 and TRBJ1-2, is as follows: DSGVTQTPKHLITATGQRVTLRCSPRSGDLSVYWYQQSLDQGLQFLIQYYNGEERAKGNILERFSAQQFPDLHSELNLSSLELGDSALYFCASSALDRGRRGYTFGSGTRLTVV.

The chain has TRBV2 and TRBJ2-7; 8 bases agree with TRBD1. V dropped 7 bases and J dropped 0; count of bases not matched to a gene: 5. The CDR3 has 14 residues. Per germline, CDR1 SNHLY and CDR2 FYNNEI. The DNA of the CDR3 is TGTGCCAGCACGGACAGGGTTGACTCCTACGAGCAGTACGTC. Its protein is CASTDRVDSYEQYV.

V usage is TRBV27 and J usage is TRBJ1-1; 8 bases are a match to TRBD1. After removal of 3 bases from V and 0 bases from J, the junction contained 3 bases not matched to a gene. The CDR3 is made up of 15 amino acids. Germline V gene data show CDR1 as MNHEY and CDR2 as SMNVEV (reference sequence). CDR3 sequence (DNA): TGTGCCAGCAGTTTGGGGACAGGAGTGAACACTGAAGCTTTCTTT. It translates to CASSLGTGVNTEAFF.

V gene TRBV5-1 combines with J gene TRBJ2-3, with 12 bases lining up with TRBD2. Germline V gene sequence: CDR1 SGHRS, CDR2 YFSETQ. The V segment lost 0 bases and the J segment 5 bases; nucleotides outside the gene matches: 10. This CDR3 has 18 residues. CDR3 coding DNA: TGCGCCAGCAGCTTGGCCGCGGCTAGCGGGGGGGCTCGAGATACGCAGTATTTT. Encoded protein: CASSLAAASGGARDTQYF.

The chain is built from TRBV6-5 and TRBJ2-7; D perhaps matches TRBD1 (5 bases). The CDR3 is 12 residues long. V lost 6 bases and J 1 base, leaving 7 bases between the germline ends. The germline gives CDR1 MNHEY, CDR2 SVGAGI. DNA for the CDR3: TGTGCCAGCAGGGACATTTCCTACGAGCAGTACTTC. Its translation is CASRDISYEQYF.

The chain joins TRBV25-1 to TRBJ1-3, with D perhaps TRBD1 (5 bases). V was shortened by 3 bases and J by 3 bases, with 12 bases between the two germline ends. The germline CDR1 and CDR2 sequences are MGHDK and SYGVNS. This CDR3 spans 15 amino acids. The CDR3 DNA reads TGTGCCAGCAGTGACCCAAGCGGGGGTGGAAACACCATATATTTT. Translated: CASSDPSGGGNTIYF. The complete variable domain, with remaining parts taken from reference TRBV25-1 and TRBJ1-3, reads EADIYQTPRYLVIGTGKKITLECSQTMGHDKMYWYQQDPGMELHLIHYSYGVNSTEKGDLSSESTVSRIRTEHFPLTLESARPSHTSQYLCASSDPSGGGNTIYFGEGSWLTVV.

V gene TRBV24-1 combines with J gene TRBJ2-2; D gene unclear. The CDR3 consists of 16 residues. V lost 1 base to trimming and J lost 4 bases, with 12 bases between them. The germline V gene encodes CDR1 KGHDR and CDR2 SFDVKD. CDR3 residues: CATSDLLAVSTGELFF. The CDR3 bases are TGTGCCACCAGTGATTTATTGGCAGTAAGCACCGGGGAGCTGTTTTTT.